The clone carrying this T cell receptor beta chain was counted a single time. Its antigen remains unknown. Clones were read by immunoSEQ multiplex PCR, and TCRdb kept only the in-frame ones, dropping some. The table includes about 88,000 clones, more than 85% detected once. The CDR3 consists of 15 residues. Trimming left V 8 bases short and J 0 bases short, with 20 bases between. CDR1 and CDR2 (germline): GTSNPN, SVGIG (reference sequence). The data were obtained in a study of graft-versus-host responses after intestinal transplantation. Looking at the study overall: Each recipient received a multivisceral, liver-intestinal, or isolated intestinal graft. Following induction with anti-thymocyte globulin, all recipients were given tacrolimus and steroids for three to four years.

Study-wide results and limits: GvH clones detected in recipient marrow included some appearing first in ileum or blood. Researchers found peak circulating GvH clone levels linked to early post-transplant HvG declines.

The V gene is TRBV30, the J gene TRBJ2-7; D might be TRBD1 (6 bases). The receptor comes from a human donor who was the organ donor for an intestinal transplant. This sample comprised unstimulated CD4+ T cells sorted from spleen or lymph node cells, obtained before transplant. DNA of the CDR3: TGTGCCGGAAACGCGGACAGCCGCCCCTCCTACGAGCAGTACTTC. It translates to CAGNADSRPSYEQYF.